This T cell receptor beta chain is from a study of shared clonotypes between healthy human individuals. General study results and limits: In general, naive subsets displayed greater estimated richness than memory subsets did.

A note on this clone: Its antigen is unknown. The same CDR3 also results from other DNA sequences found in this sample.

Generated by immunoSEQ multiplex PCR, the TCRdb table keeps only in-frame clones and is missing some. The sample contains roughly 1,500,000 clones, less than 99% of which appear only once. The germline gives CDR1 SGHTA, CDR2 FQGNSA. Trimming stripped 0 bases from V and 4 bases from J, with 9 bases between. This CDR3 is built from 14 residues. Sequencing used naive CD4+ T cells sorted from blood. As for subset: CD45RA+ positively selected. The sequence was obtained from a man aged 25-45 years in good health. The chain recombines TRBV7-2 with TRBJ1-2, with TRBD1 as a possible D gene (6 bases). CDR3 in DNA: TGTGCCAGCAGCTTAGCTAGGACAGTCTATGGCTACACCTTC. Its translation is CASSLARTVYGYTF.